The entry below describes one TCR beta chain. The sample comes from a study of blood T cell repertoires in COVID-19. Trimming took off 7 bases at V and 3 bases at J, with 9 bases between the two ends. CDR1 is SGHRS and CDR2 is YFSETQ in the germline V gene. The CDR3 runs 12 residues. TCRdb keeps only in-frame clones here, not all; method: immunoSEQ multiplex PCR. The table lists about 270,000 clones, 75% to 90% of them singletons. The gene calls are TRBV5-1 and TRBJ2-3; D may be TRBD2 (5 bases). The source is a young woman who had recovered from COVID-19. The sequenced material came from PBMCs or T cells enriched from blood (not recorded which). The DNA for the CDR3 is TGCGCCAGCCGGGATGAGACAGATACGCAGTATTTT. Protein: CASRDETDTQYF.